This T cell receptor (beta chain) is drawn from a study of T cell responses to AZD1222 COVID-19 vaccine. CDR1 and CDR2 from the germline V gene are MNHEY and SMNVEV (reference sequence). With 6 bases clipped from V and 5 bases from J, the junction kept 3 bases outside the gene matches. The CDR3 is made up of 14 amino acids. The repertoire was sequenced with immunoSEQ multiplex PCR; TCRdb's copy has only in-frame clones and lacks some. The sample has roughly 110,000 clones; around 90% are singletons. Comments on this clone: A read error is possible here, since a much larger clone lies one base away. Distinct nucleotide sequences in the sample also encode this CDR3.

The study pooled second doses at about 4 or about 12 weeks. This specimen was peripheral blood, taken 28 days after the second AZD1222 dose. This chain uses TRBV27 with TRBJ1-6; 8 bases agree with TRBD1. This sequence was found in an adult who received the AZD1222 COVID-19 vaccine. The CDR3 spells CASRTGVNNSPLHF. In DNA form, the CDR3 reads TGTGCCAGCAGGACAGGGGTTAATAATTCACCCCTCCACTTT.